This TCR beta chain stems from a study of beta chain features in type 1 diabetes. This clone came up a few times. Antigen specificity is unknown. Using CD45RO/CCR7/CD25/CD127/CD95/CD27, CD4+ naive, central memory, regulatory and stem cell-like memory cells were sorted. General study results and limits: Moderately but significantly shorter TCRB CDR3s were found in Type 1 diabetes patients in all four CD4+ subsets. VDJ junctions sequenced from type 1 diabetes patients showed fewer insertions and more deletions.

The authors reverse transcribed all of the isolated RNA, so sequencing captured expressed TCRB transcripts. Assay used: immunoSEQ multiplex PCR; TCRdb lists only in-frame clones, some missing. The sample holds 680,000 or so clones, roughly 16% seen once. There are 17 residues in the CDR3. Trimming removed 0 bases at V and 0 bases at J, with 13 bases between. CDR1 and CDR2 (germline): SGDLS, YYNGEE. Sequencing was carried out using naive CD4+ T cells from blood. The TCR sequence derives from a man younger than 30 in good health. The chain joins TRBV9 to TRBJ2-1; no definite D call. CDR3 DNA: TGTGCCAGCAGCGTAGAGGTCCGCCCTAGCTCCTACAATGAGCAGTTCTTC. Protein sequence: CASSVEVRPSSYNEQFF.